The sequence of this TCR beta chain was determined in a study of blood T cell repertoires in COVID-19. Overall study context: The samples span acute and convalescent COVID-19 from the United States, Italy and Spain. PBMCs, B-cell-depleted T cells, or T cells provided the cDNA or gDNA that made up the material.

Authors' analysis steps: Cell counts per sample came from amplifying reference gene primers. Clones were sequenced by immunoSEQ multiplex PCR, and TCRdb holds only the in-frame ones, with some missing. V and J calls and clone size are copied from that table; D and trimming were computed from the DNA. This table has 150,000 to 200,000 clones, around 85% appearing once. The TCR comes from a man aged 55 to 69 who had recovered from COVID-19. The sample taken for sequencing was peripheral blood.

The CDR3 sequence: CASSRGTGRNTEAFF. The CDR3 DNA is TGTGCCAGCAGTAGGGGGACAGGGCGGAACACTGAAGCTTTCTTT. The chain couples TRBV11-2 to TRBJ1-1; 9 nucleotides agree with TRBD1. This CDR3 has 15 residues. Trimming took 6 bases from V and 1 from J; bases not matched to a gene: 6. Germline V lookup: CDR1 SGHAT, CDR2 FQNNGV.